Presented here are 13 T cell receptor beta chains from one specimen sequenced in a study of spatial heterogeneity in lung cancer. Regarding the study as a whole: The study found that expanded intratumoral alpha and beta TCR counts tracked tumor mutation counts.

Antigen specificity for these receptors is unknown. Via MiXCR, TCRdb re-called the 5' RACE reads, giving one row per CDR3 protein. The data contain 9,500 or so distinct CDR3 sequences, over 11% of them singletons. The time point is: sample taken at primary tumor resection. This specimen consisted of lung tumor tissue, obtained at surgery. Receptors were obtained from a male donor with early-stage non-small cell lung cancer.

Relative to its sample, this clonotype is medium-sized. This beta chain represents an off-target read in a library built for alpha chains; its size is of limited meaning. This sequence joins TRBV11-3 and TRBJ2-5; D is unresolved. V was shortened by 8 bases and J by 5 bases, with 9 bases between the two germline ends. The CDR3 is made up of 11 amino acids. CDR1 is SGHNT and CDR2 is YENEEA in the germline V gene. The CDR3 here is CASGPLETQYF. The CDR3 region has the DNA TGTGCCAGCGGCCCGTTGGAGACCCAGTACTTC.

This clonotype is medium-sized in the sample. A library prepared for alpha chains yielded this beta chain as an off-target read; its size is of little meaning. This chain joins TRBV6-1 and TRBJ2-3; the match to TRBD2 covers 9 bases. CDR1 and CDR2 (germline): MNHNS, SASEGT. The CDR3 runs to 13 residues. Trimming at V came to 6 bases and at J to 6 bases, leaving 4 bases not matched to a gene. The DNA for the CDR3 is TGTGCCAGCAGCCTACTAGCGGGTGATACGCAGTATTTT. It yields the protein CASSLLAGDTQYF.

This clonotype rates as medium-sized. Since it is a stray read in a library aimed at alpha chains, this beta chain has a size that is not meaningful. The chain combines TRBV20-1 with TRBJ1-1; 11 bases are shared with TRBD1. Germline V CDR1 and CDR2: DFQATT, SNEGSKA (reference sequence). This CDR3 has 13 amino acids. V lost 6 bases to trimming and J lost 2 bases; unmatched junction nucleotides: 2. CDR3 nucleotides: TGCAGTGCCTGGACAGGGGGCAACACTGAAGCTTTCTTT. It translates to CSAWTGGNTEAFF.

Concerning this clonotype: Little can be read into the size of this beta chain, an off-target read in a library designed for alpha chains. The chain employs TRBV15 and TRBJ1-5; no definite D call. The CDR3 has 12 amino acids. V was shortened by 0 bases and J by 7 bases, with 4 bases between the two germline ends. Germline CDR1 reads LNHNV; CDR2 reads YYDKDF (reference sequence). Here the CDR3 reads CATSRDQQPQHF. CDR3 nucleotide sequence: TGTGCCACCAGCAGAGATCAACAGCCCCAGCATTTT.

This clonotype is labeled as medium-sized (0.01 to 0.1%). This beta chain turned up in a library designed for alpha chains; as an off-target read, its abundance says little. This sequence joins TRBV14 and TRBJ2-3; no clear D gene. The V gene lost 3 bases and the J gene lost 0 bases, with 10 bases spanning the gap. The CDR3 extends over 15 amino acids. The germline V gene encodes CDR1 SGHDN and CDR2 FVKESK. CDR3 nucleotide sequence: TGTGCCAGCAGCCAGAACCTCGGAAGCACAGATACGCAGTATTTT. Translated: CASSQNLGSTDTQYF.

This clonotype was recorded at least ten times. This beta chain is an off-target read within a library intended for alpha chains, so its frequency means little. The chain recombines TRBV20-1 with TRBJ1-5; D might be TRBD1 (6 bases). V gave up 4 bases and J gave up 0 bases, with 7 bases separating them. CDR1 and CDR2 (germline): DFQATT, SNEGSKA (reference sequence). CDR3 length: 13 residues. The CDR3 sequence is CSATTGSNQPQHF. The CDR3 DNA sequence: TGCAGTGCTACGACAGGTAGCAATCAGCCCCAGCATTTT.

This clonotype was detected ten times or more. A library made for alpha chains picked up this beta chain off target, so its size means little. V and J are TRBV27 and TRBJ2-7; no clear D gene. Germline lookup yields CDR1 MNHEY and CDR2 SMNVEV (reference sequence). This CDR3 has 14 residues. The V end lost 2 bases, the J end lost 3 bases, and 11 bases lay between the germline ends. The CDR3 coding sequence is TGTGCCAGCAGTTTAGGACCGGAGCTCTACGAGCAGTACTTC. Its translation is CASSLGPELYEQYF.

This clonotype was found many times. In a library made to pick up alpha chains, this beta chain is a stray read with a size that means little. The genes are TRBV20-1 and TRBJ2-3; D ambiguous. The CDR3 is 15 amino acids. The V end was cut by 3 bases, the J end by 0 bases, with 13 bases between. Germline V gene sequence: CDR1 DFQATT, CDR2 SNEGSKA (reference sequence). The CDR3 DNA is TGCAGTGCTAGTAAGGCCATAGGTAGCACAGATACGCAGTATTTT. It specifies CSASKAIGSTDTQYF.

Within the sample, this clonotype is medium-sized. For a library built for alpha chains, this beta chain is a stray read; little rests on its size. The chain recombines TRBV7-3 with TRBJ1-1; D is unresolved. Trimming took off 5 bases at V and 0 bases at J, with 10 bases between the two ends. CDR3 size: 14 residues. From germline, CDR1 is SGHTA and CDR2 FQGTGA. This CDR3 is CASSVKGMNTEAFF. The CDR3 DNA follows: TGTGCCAGCAGCGTAAAAGGAATGAACACTGAAGCTTTCTTT.

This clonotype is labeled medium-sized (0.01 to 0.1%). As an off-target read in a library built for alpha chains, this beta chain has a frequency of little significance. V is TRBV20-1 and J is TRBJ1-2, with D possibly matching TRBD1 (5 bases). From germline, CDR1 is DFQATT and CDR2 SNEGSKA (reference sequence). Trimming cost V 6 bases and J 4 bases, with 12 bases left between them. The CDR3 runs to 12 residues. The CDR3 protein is CSARRDRYGYTF. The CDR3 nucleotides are TGCAGTGCCCGCCGGGACCGCTATGGCTACACCTTC.

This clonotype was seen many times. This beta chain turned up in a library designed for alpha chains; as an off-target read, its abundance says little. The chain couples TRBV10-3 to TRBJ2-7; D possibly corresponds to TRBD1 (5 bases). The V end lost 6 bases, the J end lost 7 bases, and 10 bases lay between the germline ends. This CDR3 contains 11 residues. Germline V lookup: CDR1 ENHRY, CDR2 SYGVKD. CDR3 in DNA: TGTGCCATCAGCTCGACAGCTGAGCAGTACTTC. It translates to CAISSTAEQYF.

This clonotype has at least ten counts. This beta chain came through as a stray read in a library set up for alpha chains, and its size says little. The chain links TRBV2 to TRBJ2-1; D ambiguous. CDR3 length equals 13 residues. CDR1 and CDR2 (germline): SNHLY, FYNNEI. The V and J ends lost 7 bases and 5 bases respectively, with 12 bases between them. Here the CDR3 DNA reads TGTGCCAGCAATTCCTTATGGGACAATGAGCAGTTCTTC. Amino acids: CASNSLWDNEQFF.

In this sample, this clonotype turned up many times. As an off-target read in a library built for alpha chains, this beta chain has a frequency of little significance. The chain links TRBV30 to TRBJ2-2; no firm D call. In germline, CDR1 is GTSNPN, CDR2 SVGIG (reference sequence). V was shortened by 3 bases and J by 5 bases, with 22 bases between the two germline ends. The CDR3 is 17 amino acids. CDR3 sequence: CAWRQILWQGQTGELFF. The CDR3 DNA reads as TGTGCCTGGAGACAGATACTGTGGCAAGGCCAGACCGGGGAGCTGTTTTTT.